This T cell receptor beta chain was identified during a study of T cell responses to AZD1222 COVID-19 vaccine. Generated by immunoSEQ multiplex PCR, the TCRdb table keeps only in-frame clones and is missing some. The repertoire holds about 53,000 clones, with approximately 90% as singletons. The analysis combined second doses at about 4 or about 12 weeks. Study-level findings and limits: Baseline seropositivity characterized only a handful of AZD1222 recipients. No day 14 peak samples; only post-peak repertoires were characterized. Nearly half of spike-specific TCRs reportedly go after variant regions that carry no mutations.

J gave up 2 bases and V 8 bases, and 12 bases lay outside the gene matches. The CDR3 extends over 15 amino acids. CDR1 and CDR2 (germline): MNHNS, SASEGT. This clone has a single count. Its antigen remains unidentified. The sequenced sample was peripheral blood, obtained 28 days after the second AZD1222 dose. The receptor's source is an adult who received the AZD1222 COVID-19 vaccine. V usage is TRBV6-1 and J usage is TRBJ2-7; 7 bases line up with TRBD2. CDR3 protein: CASGTWGGGTYEQYF. CDR3 sequence (DNA): TGTGCCAGCGGGACTTGGGGCGGGGGAACCTACGAGCAGTACTTC.